The T cell receptor (beta chain) under discussion was sequenced for a study of cytomegalovirus exposure and HLA in healthy donors (dated 2017 in TCRdb). Describing the broader study: A later analysis indicated that the 120 or so validation repertoires were generated on the platform also employed for the 666 repertoires of the first cohort. The aim of the study was to test whether cataloging public T cell receptors could identify signatures of past pathogen exposure. Along with the approximately 700-subject first cohort, a separate validation cohort of roughly 110 different subjects was used. High-throughput TCR immunosequencing, statistical association of individual TCRs with disease status, and machine learning were combined to predict cytomegalovirus infection status.

On the study overall, not on this receptor specifically: The authors suggested that the approach could potentially be extended to other disease states and immunological phenotypes. Cytomegalovirus status was reported to be diagnosed by the classifier with high specificity and sensitivity in both the original and validation cohorts. A total of 150 to 200 TCR beta chains were listed by the study as associated with cytomegalovirus. A later analysis found that TCRs clustered in the first cohort also tended to co-occur in the approximately 120 validation repertoires, with just under 95% of cluster scores above 0. A few of the identified cytomegalovirus-associated TCR beta chains were confirmed in vitro to be specific for cytomegalovirus antigens. A later analysis lacked HLA typing for the validation cohort, so it scored co-occurrence in that cohort across all 120 or so repertoires. Most TCR sequences were observed very rarely across donors, whereas some public TCRs were present in many individuals.

The protocol used for the library was the immunoSEQ multiplex PCR assay. In the paper's pipeline: A statistical classification framework was built for diagnosing cytomegalovirus status from the catalog of TCR beta chain sequences. TCRdb holds this immuneACCESS table with in-frame rearrangements only. Some clones are missing; in checked studies, unresolved V genes explain under half, and the rest has no known cause. V and J calls and clone size follow that table, whereas D and trimming were derived from the DNA. The table for this sample lists 60,000 to 70,000 clones; 75% to 90% of them were counted only once. The ten largest clones add up to over 1.5% of the sample. The donors belonged to the validation cohort of over a hundred subjects, which was separate from the roughly 700-subject first cohort. In regard to this clone: Its antigen is currently not known. Base qualities are not at hand, and no much larger clone is one base apart.

From cysteine to phenylalanine, the CDR3 is 16 amino acids long. Only the CDR3 region is kept as DNA, spanning 48 bases read in frame from base 1. V has 3 bases trimmed and J has 6 bases trimmed; junction bases matching no gene number 7. Looking up the germline V gene yields CDR1 KGHSH and CDR2 LQKENI. The source of this sequence is a woman aged 18-30 years in good health and CMV-seronegative. The specimen sequenced was PBMCs. The receptor chain draws on TRBV18 and TRBJ2-3, with TRBD1 identical over 12 junction bases. The nucleotides read TGTGCCAGCTCACCTTGGGGACAGGGGGCTTTCGATACGCAGTATTTT. Its protein product is CASSPWGQGAFDTQYF.